Below, 26 T cell receptor beta chains from the same sample are listed, as sequenced in a study of Graves' ophthalmopathy and Graves' hyperthyroidism. Using RNA transcripts, the TCR beta CDR3 regions were amplified. First-round RT-PCR employed HTBI primers, with a second-round multiplex PCR after it. TCRdb re-analysed the multiplex PCR reads in MiXCR, keeping a single row per CDR3 protein. The sample lists approximately 160,000 distinct CDR3 sequences, roughly two fifths occurring once. Sequenced sample: peripheral blood. These receptor sequences come from a middle-aged woman with Graves' ophthalmopathy.

The V and J genes are TRBV11-1 and TRBJ2-7; unclear D gene. V was clipped by 4 bases and J by 2 bases, with 21 bases between them. Germline CDR1 reads SGHAT; CDR2 reads FQDESV (reference sequence). CDR3 size: 17 residues. This CDR3 is CASSSPMATPKTYEQYF. The CDR3, as DNA: TGTGCCAGCAGCTCCCCAATGGCGACACCCAAGACCTACGAGCAGTACTTC.

In this sample, this clonotype turned up many times. This CDR3 is CSVGRGPQETQYF. CDR3 DNA sequence: TGCAGCGTGGGCAGGGGACCCCAAGAGACCCAGTACTTC. J is TRBJ2-5 and V is TRBV29-1; tentative D call: TRBD1 (6 bases). V lost 6 bases to trimming and J lost 1 base, with 12 bases between them. CDR3 length equals 13 residues. Germline values: CDR1 SQVTM, CDR2 ANQGSEA.

This chain uses TRBV7-8 with TRBJ1-2; TRBD1 aligns across 7 bases. V lost 5 bases, J lost 4 bases, and 16 bases stayed unmatched. Looked up from germline, CDR1 is SGHVS and CDR2 is FQNEAQ. This CDR3 is built from 17 residues. CDR3 loop: CASSATSRGTAGYGYTF. CDR3 bases: TGTGCCAGCAGCGCCACATCAAGGGGGACAGCTGGCTATGGCTACACCTTC.

In this sample, this clonotype turned up many times. The chain combines TRBV7-2 with TRBJ2-7; no clear D gene. The germline CDR1 and CDR2 sequences are SGHTA and FQGNSA. The CDR3 contains 14 residues. V was clipped by 1 base and J by 4 bases, with 11 bases between them. CDR3 coding DNA: TGTGCCAGCAGCTTAGGCCGAAACAATTACGAGCAGTACTTC. It is translated as CASSLGRNNYEQYF.

This clonotype occurred a few times. V and J are TRBV18 and TRBJ1-3, with D perhaps TRBD1 (6 bases). There are 16 residues in the CDR3. Germline V gene data show CDR1 as KGHSH and CDR2 as LQKENI. Trimming removed 3 bases from V and 2 bases from J, with 14 bases in between. The DNA of the CDR3 is TGTGCCAGCTCACCCCAACACAGGGCTCCTGGAAACACCATATATTTT. As protein: CASSPQHRAPGNTIYF.

This clonotype turned up a few times. The rearrangement joins TRBV28 to TRBJ1-5; D not certain. The CDR3 consists of 15 residues. Germline V gene sequence: CDR1 MDHEN, CDR2 SYDVKM. Between the trimmed V and J ends, which lost 4 bases and 0 bases, there was a span of 10 bases. CDR3 residues: CASSWNLHSNQPQHF. The CDR3 coding sequence is TGTGCCAGCAGTTGGAATTTACATAGCAATCAGCCCCAGCATTTT. The full variable domain, with the rest looked up from reference TRBV28 and TRBJ1-5, is DVKVTQSSRYLVKRTGEKVFLECVQDMDHENMFWYRQDPGLGLRLIYFSYDVKMKEKGDIPEGYSVSREKKERFSLILESASTNQTSMYLCASSWNLHSNQPQHFGDGTRLSIL.

Ten or more counts support this clonotype. The genes are TRBV20-1 and TRBJ2-5; D call uncertain. In germline, CDR1 is DFQATT, CDR2 SNEGSKA (reference sequence). The CDR3 has 13 amino acids. V gave up 3 bases and J gave up 1 base, with 9 bases separating them. The CDR3 reads CSASRWSQETQYF. The CDR3 DNA is TGCAGTGCTAGTCGGTGGAGCCAAGAGACCCAGTACTTC.

In its sample, this clonotype was seen many times. The genes are TRBV12-3 or TRBV12-4 and TRBJ1-5; D unresolved. The CDR3 loop spans 12 amino acids. V dropped 10 bases and J dropped 2 bases, with 9 bases sitting between them. The CDR3 loop reads CATTLGNQPQHF. DNA for the CDR3: TGTGCCACCACGCTCGGCAATCAGCCCCAGCATTTT.

This clonotype was detected many times. This sequence joins TRBV14 and TRBJ1-2; TRBD1 aligns across 7 bases. After removal of 0 bases from V and 4 bases from J, the junction contained 14 bases not matched to a gene. CDR3 length: 18 residues. CDR1 and CDR2 (germline): SGHDN, FVKESK. This CDR3 is CASSQEFRGLTTFYGYTF. The DNA of the CDR3 is TGTGCCAGCAGCCAAGAATTTAGGGGGCTTACTACTTTCTATGGCTACACCTTC.

This clonotype has a count of ten or more. V usage is TRBV6-2 or TRBV6-3 and J usage is TRBJ2-2; a possible D gene is TRBD1 (6 bases). CDR3 length equals 16 residues. Trimming left V 6 bases short and J 3 bases short, with 17 bases between. Germline V gene lookup returns CDR1 MNHEY and CDR2 SVGEGT. The CDR3, as DNA: TGTGCCAGCAGGGAGAGGGGGAACGTATACACCGGGGAGCTGTTTTTT. Translation: CASRERGNVYTGELFF.

This clonotype was counted many times. The chain couples TRBV7-2 to TRBJ1-2; 10 bases match TRBD1. The CDR3 length is 15 residues. Germline loops: CDR1 SGHTA, CDR2 FQGNSA. With V trimmed by 6 bases and J by 7 bases, 11 bases remained unmatched. The DNA of the CDR3 is TGTGCCAGCAGTCGCCGACCGGGACAGGGGATTGGCTACACCTTC. This translates into CASSRRPGQGIGYTF.

The sample holds many counts of this clonotype. This sequence joins TRBV20-1 and TRBJ1-5; unclear D gene. Germline CDR1 is DFQATT and CDR2 is SNEGSKA (reference sequence). With 3 bases removed from V and 6 bases from J, the gap between germline ends came to 9 bases. The CDR3 has 12 residues. CDR3 bases: TGCAGTGCTAGTGGAGGAGGTCAGCCCCAGCATTTT. Protein product: CSASGGGQPQHF.

This clonotype was recorded at least ten times. The rearrangement joins TRBV12-3 or TRBV12-4 to TRBJ1-5, with 10 bases that match TRBD1. The CDR3 extends over 13 amino acids. Trimming at V came to 8 bases and at J to 6 bases, leaving 4 bases not matched to a gene. The CDR3 is CASVGTGVQPQHF. The CDR3 bases are TGTGCCAGCGTGGGGACAGGGGTTCAGCCCCAGCATTTT.

This clonotype is a singleton in its sample. V gene TRBV28 combines with J gene TRBJ2-4; the D gene could be TRBD1 or TRBD2 (5 bases each). Germline V gene sequence: CDR1 MDHEN, CDR2 SYDVKM. V was trimmed by 5 bases and J by 8 bases, leaving 13 bases between them. This CDR3 is 13 amino acids long. This CDR3 is CASSTNRGDIQYF. Here the CDR3 DNA reads TGTGCCAGCAGTACCAACCGGGGCGACATTCAGTACTTC. Full variable domain (outside the CDR3, taken from reference TRBV28 and TRBJ2-4): DVKVTQSSRYLVKRTGEKVFLECVQDMDHENMFWYRQDPGLGLRLIYFSYDVKMKEKGDIPEGYSVSREKKERFSLILESASTNQTSMYLCASSTNRGDIQYFGAGTRLSVL.

The chain combines TRBV6-2 or TRBV6-3 with TRBJ2-5, with D hard to call. V was clipped by 5 bases and J by 4 bases, with 14 bases between them. The CDR3 consists of 14 residues. Germline-derived CDR1 and CDR2 are MNHEY and SVGEGT. CDR3 DNA: TGTGCCAGCAGTCTTACTCAGGTCAGAGAGACCCAGTACTTC. Its protein product is CASSLTQVRETQYF.

Ten or more counts support this clonotype. The rearrangement links TRBV6-2 or TRBV6-3 to TRBJ2-5, with 9 nucleotides matching TRBD2. J gave up 5 bases and V 0 bases, and 7 bases lay outside the gene matches. Per the germline V gene, CDR1 is MNHEY and CDR2 is SVGEGT. The CDR3 length is 16 residues. The CDR3 DNA reads TGTGCCAGCAGTTACTCGCGAGCGGGAGGTTGGGAGACCCAGTACTTC. Its translation: CASSYSRAGGWETQYF.

This clonotype showed up many times. The chain employs TRBV5-1 and TRBJ1-1; 8 nucleotides align to TRBD1. J lost 1 base, V lost 4 bases, and 3 bases had no gene match. Germline values: CDR1 SGHRS, CDR2 YFSETQ. The CDR3 has 14 residues. CDR3 region: CASSVGQGNTEAFF. In DNA form, the CDR3 reads TGCGCCAGCAGCGTCGGACAGGGGAACACTGAAGCTTTCTTT.

The rearrangement uses TRBV4-3 and TRBJ2-7; TRBD1 matches at 11 bases. From germline, CDR1 is LGHNA and CDR2 YSLEER. Germline trimming cut 3 bases from V and 3 bases from J; bases unmatched to any gene: 7. The CDR3 spans 16 residues. The DNA for the CDR3 is TGCGCCAGCAGCCACTCGGGGACAGGGGGACTCTACGAGCAGTACTTC. It translates to CASSHSGTGGLYEQYF.

This clonotype was counted only a few times. V usage is TRBV11-2 and J usage is TRBJ2-5, with 9 bases fitting TRBD1. This CDR3 is 16 amino acids long. Per germline, CDR1 SGHAT and CDR2 FQNNGV. Trimming at V came to 5 bases and at J to 5 bases, leaving 12 bases not matched to a gene. The CDR3 DNA reads as TGTGCCAGCAGCAAACTCCGGGACAGGGCTTGGGAGACCCAGTACTTC. This sequence encodes CASSKLRDRAWETQYF. The whole variable domain, filled in from reference TRBV11-2 and TRBJ2-5, reads EAGVAQSPRYKIIEKRQSVAFWCNPISGHATLYWYQQILGQGPKLLIQFQNNGVVDDSQLPKDRFSAERLKGVDSTLKIQPAKLEDSAVYLCASSKLRDRAWETQYFGPGTRLLVL.

This clonotype has at least ten counts. The chain joins TRBV30 to TRBJ1-1; the D is unclear. Germline values: CDR1 GTSNPN, CDR2 SVGIG (reference sequence). V was trimmed by 0 bases and J by 0 bases, leaving 11 bases between them. The CDR3 is 15 amino acids. CDR3 sequence (DNA): TGTGCCTGGAGTGTACGGACTTATCTGAACACTGAAGCTTTCTTT. It encodes CAWSVRTYLNTEAFF.

This clonotype was seen a few times. The rearrangement joins TRBV6-2 or TRBV6-3 to TRBJ1-1, with D unresolved. Per germline, CDR1 MNHEY and CDR2 SVGEGT. Trimming pared 8 bases from V and 5 bases from J, leaving 9 bases between. This CDR3 is built from 11 residues. The CDR3 DNA reads as TGTGCCAGCCGGGTTCAAACTGAAGCTTTCTTT. It translates to CASRVQTEAFF.

This clonotype was counted a few times. This sequence joins TRBV12-3 or TRBV12-4 and TRBJ2-5; 8 nucleotides agree with TRBD1. The CDR3 runs 15 residues. The trim removed 7 bases at V and 3 bases at J, leaving 10 bases unmatched. DNA for the CDR3: TGTGCCAGCAACCACAGGGGGTTAGGAGAAGAGACCCAGTACTTC. This codes for CASNHRGLGEETQYF.

Ten or more counts support this clonotype. The chain uses TRBV7-9 and TRBJ1-6, with TRBD1 identical over 7 bases. CDR1 is SEHNR, CDR2 FQNEAQ, per germline (reference sequence). This CDR3 has 14 amino acids. V shed 5 bases, J shed 10 bases, and the junction held 8 bases outside the gene matches. The CDR3 sequence: CASSLRQGGSPLHF. DNA of the CDR3: TGTGCCAGCAGCCTAAGACAGGGCGGCTCACCCCTCCACTTT.

In its sample, this clonotype was seen many times. This rearrangement joins TRBV27 to TRBJ1-1; possibly TRBD1 for D (6 bases). The CDR3 runs 12 residues. Germline CDR1 MNHEY, CDR2 SMNVEV (reference sequence). V shed 7 bases and J shed 8 bases, with 14 bases lying between them. The CDR3: CASIGQPWEAFF. CDR3 DNA sequence: TGTGCCAGCATAGGACAGCCTTGGGAAGCTTTCTTT.

This clonotype was seen a single time. The chain links TRBV11-2 to TRBJ1-3, with D possibly TRBD1 on 6 matching bases. From germline, CDR1 is SGHAT and CDR2 FQNNGV. V was pared by 3 bases and J by 0 bases, with 15 bases between. The CDR3 has 17 residues. CDR3 region: CASSFFLQGGSGNTIYF. Written as DNA, the CDR3 is TGTGCCAGCAGCTTCTTCTTACAGGGTGGCTCTGGAAACACCATATATTTT. Full variable domain (remainder filled in from reference TRBV11-2 and TRBJ1-3): EAGVAQSPRYKIIEKRQSVAFWCNPISGHATLYWYQQILGQGPKLLIQFQNNGVVDDSQLPKDRFSAERLKGVDSTLKIQPAKLEDSAVYLCASSFFLQGGSGNTIYFGEGSWLTVV.

The chain uses TRBV30 and TRBJ2-5; 10 bases fit TRBD1. V dropped 1 base and J dropped 2; count of bases not matched to a gene: 7. Germline-derived CDR1 and CDR2 are GTSNPN and SVGIG (reference sequence). The CDR3 sequence is 16 residues long. CDR3 protein: CAWSDDRDRGQETQYF. The CDR3 region has the DNA TGTGCCTGGAGTGACGACCGGGACAGGGGACAAGAGACCCAGTACTTC.